These 8 T cell receptor beta chains were sequenced from one sample in a study of blood T cell repertoires in COVID-19. The method was immunoSEQ multiplex PCR; TCRdb's version includes in-frame clones alone and lacks a portion of them. The table records 110,000 or so clones, around three quarters of them present only once. Material for sequencing was peripheral blood. These receptors all stem from a man aged 65 to 85 with acute or convalescent COVID-19.

With regard to this clone: Additional DNA sequences in this sample encode the identical CDR3. The chain combines TRBV20-1 with TRBJ2-1; D gene ambiguous. Germline values: CDR1 DFQATT, CDR2 SNEGSKA (reference sequence). This CDR3 has 11 residues. Trimming removed 3 bases at V and 7 bases at J, with 7 bases between. For the CDR3, the DNA is TGCAGTGCTAGGACATCGAATGAGCAGTTCTTC. It codes for CSARTSNEQFF.

The chain carries TRBV20-1 and TRBJ2-3, with TRBD2 identical over 8 bases. V was clipped by 3 bases and J by 2 bases; unmatched bases: 4. Germline V gene lookup returns CDR1 DFQATT and CDR2 SNEGSKA (reference sequence). CDR3 length: 14 amino acids. For the CDR3, the DNA is TGCAGTGCTAGTAGAGCGGGGGACACAGATACGCAGTATTTT. It specifies CSASRAGDTDTQYF.

The CDR3 DNA sequence: TGTGCCAGCAGCCACCGAGCCGCTAGCAATCAGCCCCAGCATTTT. This gives the protein CASSHRAASNQPQHF. The chain employs TRBV14 and TRBJ1-5; D gene ambiguous. This CDR3 comprises 15 residues. Between the trimmed V and J ends, which lost 3 bases and 0 bases, there was a span of 9 bases. Germline loops: CDR1 SGHDN, CDR2 FVKESK.

The chain carries TRBV3-1 (or the pseudogene TRBV3-2) and TRBJ2-2; a weak D match, TRBD1 (5 bases). The CDR3 totals 18 residues. Per germline, CDR1 LGHDT and CDR2 YNNKEL (reference sequence). V lost 4 bases to trimming and J lost 3 bases, with 21 bases between them. CDR3 in DNA: TGTGCCAGCAGCCCCAGAGGCAGGCCAGGGATCCACACCGGGGAGCTGTTTTTT. Its protein is CASSPRGRPGIHTGELFF.

The chain employs TRBV5-1 and TRBJ2-7; no reliable D call. Germline values: CDR1 SGHRS, CDR2 YFSETQ. Between the trimmed V and J ends, which lost 2 bases and 2 bases, there was a span of 8 bases. This CDR3 region has 13 residues. CDR3 sequence: CASSFGRTYEQYF. Written as DNA, the CDR3 is TGCGCCAGCAGCTTCGGTCGCACCTACGAGCAGTACTTC.

In this sample, this clone turned up a few times. The CDR3: CASSPTGTPETPQHF. The DNA for the CDR3 is TGTGCCAGCAGCCCGACCGGGACACCGGAGACGCCCCAGCATTTT. J is TRBJ1-5 and V is TRBV3-1 (or the pseudogene TRBV3-2); perhaps TRBD1 as D (6 bases). Germline CDR1 reads LGHDT; CDR2 reads YNNKEL (reference sequence). V lost 4 bases, J lost 9 bases, and 19 bases lay in between. There are 15 residues in the CDR3.

There are a few counts of this clone. The chain joins TRBV19 to TRBJ2-7, with no clear D. In germline, CDR1 is LNHDA, CDR2 SQIVND (reference sequence). There are 12 residues in the CDR3. With 5 bases removed from V and 3 bases from J, the gap between germline ends came to 8 bases. In nucleotides, the CDR3 is TGTGCCAGTAGTCGCCCCGGCTACGAGCAGTACTTC. Protein sequence: CASSRPGYEQYF.

The V gene is TRBV5-1, the J gene TRBJ2-5; D remains unclear. Trimming pared 6 bases from V and 5 bases from J, leaving 8 bases between. Germline V gene data show CDR1 as SGHRS and CDR2 as YFSETQ. The CDR3 is made up of 11 amino acids. The CDR3 nucleotides are TGCGCCAGCACCTTCGGGGAGACCCAGTACTTC. Translating it yields CASTFGETQYF. Looking up the rest from reference TRBV5-1 and TRBJ2-5 gives the full variable domain: KAGVTQTPRYLIKTRGQQVTLSCSPISGHRSVSWYQQTPGQGLQFLFEYFSETQRNKGNFPGRFSGRQFSNSRSEMNVSTLELGDSALYLCASTFGETQYFGPGTRLLVL.